This T cell receptor beta chain was sequenced for a study of T-cell memory formation after mild COVID-19. One entry per CDR3 protein, called by TCRdb with MiXCR from the 5' RACE reads. The table records about 100,000 distinct CDR3 sequences, around 10% of them present only once. This CDR3 is built from 12 residues. CDR1 and CDR2 from the germline V gene are DFQATT and SNEGSKA (reference sequence). V shed 7 bases and J shed 3 bases, with 9 bases lying between them. Sequencing used PBMCs or a T cell subset sorted from them (not recorded which). The clonotype was recovered from a man in his late teens or twenties who had mild COVID-19 (a few samples of this study predate the infection). Cell type and time point are not known. The chain combines TRBV20-1 with TRBJ2-2; no firm D call. The CDR3 reads CSVTVDTGELFF. DNA of the CDR3: TGCAGTGTAACAGTGGACACCGGGGAGCTGTTTTTT.